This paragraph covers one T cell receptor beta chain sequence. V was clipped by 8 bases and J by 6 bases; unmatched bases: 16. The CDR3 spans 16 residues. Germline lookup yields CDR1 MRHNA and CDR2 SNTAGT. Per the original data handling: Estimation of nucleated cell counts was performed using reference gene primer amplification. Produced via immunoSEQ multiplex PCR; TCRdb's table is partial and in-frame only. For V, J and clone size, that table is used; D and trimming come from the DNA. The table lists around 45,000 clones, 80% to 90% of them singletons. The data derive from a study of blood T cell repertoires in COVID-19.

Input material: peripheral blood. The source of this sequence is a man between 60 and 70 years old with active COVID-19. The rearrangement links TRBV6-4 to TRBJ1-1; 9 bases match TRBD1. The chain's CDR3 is CASLNTGTGMGSEAFF. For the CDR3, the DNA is TGTGCCAGCCTAAATACCGGGACAGGGATGGGGTCTGAAGCTTTCTTT.